The present T cell receptor (beta chain) was sequenced within a study of blood T cell repertoires in COVID-19. This CDR3 is built from 13 residues. V lost 2 bases and J 0 bases, leaving 6 bases between the germline ends. Germline CDR1 and CDR2: GTSNPN and SVGIG (reference sequence). As handled by the study authors: Estimation of nucleated cell counts was performed using reference gene primer amplification. Sequencing was performed with immunoSEQ multiplex PCR; in TCRdb, only in-frame clones are kept and a portion is missing. V and J calls and clone size are given by that table; D and trimming were obtained from the DNA. Found here are around 130,000 clones, around 77% of them singletons; the top ten hold roughly 7.3%.

Sequencing input: peripheral blood. This chain links TRBV30 with TRBJ2-3; D is undetermined. The TCR originated in a human donor in a cohort sampled during active COVID-19. The CDR3 nucleotides are TGTGCCTGGAGTTTCCTGAGCACAGATACGCAGTATTTT. This encodes CAWSFLSTDTQYF.